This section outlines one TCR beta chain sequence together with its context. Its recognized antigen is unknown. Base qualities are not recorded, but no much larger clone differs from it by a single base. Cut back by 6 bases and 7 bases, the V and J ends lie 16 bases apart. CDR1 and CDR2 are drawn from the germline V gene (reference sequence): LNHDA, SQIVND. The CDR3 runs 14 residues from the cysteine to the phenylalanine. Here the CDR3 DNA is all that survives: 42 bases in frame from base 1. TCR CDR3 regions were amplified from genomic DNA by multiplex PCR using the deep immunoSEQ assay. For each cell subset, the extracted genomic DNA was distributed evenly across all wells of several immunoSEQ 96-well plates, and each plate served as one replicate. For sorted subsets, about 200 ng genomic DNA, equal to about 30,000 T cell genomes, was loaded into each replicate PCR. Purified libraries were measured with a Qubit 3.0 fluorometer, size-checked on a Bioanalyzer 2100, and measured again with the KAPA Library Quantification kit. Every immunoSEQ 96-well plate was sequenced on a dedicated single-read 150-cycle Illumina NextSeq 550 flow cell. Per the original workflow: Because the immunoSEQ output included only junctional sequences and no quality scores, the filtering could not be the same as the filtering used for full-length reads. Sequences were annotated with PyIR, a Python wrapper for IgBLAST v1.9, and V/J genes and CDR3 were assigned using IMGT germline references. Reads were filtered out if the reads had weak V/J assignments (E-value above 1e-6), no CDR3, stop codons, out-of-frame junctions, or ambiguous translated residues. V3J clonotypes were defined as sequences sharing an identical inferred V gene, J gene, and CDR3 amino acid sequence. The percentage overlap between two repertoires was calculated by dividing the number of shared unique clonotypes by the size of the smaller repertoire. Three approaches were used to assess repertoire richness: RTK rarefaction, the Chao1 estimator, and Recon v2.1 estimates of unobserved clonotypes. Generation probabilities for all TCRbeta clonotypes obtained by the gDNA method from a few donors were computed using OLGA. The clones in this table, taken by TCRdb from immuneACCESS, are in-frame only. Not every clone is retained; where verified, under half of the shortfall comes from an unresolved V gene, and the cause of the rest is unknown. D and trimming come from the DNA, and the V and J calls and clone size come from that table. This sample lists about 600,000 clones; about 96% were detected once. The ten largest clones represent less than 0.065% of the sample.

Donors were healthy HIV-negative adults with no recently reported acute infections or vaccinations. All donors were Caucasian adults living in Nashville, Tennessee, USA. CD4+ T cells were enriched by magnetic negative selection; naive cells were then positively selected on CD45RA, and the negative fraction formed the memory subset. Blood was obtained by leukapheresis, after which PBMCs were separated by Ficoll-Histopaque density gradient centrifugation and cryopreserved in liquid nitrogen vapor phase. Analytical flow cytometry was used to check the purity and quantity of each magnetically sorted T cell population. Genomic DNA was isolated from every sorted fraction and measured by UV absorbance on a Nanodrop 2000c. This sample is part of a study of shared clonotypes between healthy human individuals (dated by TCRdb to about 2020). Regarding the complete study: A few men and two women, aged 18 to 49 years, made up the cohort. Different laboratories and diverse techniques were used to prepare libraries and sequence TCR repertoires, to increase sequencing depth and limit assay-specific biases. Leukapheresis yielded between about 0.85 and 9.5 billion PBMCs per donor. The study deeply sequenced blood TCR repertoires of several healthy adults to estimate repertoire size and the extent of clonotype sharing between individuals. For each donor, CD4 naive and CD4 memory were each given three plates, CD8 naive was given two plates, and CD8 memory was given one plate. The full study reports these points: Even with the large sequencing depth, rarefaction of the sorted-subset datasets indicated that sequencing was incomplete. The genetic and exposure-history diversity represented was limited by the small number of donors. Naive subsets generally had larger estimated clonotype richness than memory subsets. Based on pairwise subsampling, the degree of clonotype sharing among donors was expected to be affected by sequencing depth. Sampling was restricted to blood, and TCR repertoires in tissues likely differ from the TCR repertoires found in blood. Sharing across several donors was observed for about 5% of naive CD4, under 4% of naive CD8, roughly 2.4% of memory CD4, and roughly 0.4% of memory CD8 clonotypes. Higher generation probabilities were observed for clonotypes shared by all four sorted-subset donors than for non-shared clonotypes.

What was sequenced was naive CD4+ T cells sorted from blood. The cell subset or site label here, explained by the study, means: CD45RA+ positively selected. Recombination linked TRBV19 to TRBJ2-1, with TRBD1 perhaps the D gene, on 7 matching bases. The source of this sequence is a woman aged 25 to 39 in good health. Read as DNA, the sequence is TGTGCCAGTAGCCCCCAGGGGGGTGTGAATGAGCAGTTCTTC. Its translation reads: CASSPQGGVNEQFF.